This T cell receptor (beta chain) emerged from a study of shared clonotypes between healthy human individuals. For this clone: As yet, its antigen is unknown.

CD45RO-negative, CCR7-selected cells formed the naive CD8 fraction, which excluded terminally differentiated effector memory CD45RA+ cells. Donors were healthy HIV-negative adults without recent acute infections or vaccinations. Looked up from germline, CDR1 is SGDLS and CDR2 is YYNGEE. The CDR3 is made up of 16 amino acids. The ends lost 3 bases at V and 0 bases at J; junction bases unmatched: 9. Overall study results and limits: With few donors, the genetic and exposure-history diversity represented was limited.

Each cell subset's genomic DNA was divided evenly among several immunoSEQ plates. On sorted subsets, replicate PCRs used approximately 190 ng DNA, or 31,000 or so T cell genomes. Profiled with immunoSEQ multiplex PCR; TCRdb holds only in-frame clones, not every one. The sample holds roughly 2.1 million clones, about 93% seen once. Sequencing used naive CD8+ T cells from PBMCs. This clonotype was obtained from a man between 18 and 35 years old in good health. Some clones in this sample may be carry-over from other donors' samples. The chain links TRBV9 to TRBJ2-7; 7 bases match TRBD1. The CDR3 DNA reads as TGTGCCAGCAGCGGCAACCGGGACAGATCCTCCTACGAGCAGTACTTC. It translates to CASSGNRDRSSYEQYF.